The rows below give T cell receptor beta chains drawn from one sample of a study of identical twins. TCRdb reanalysed the 5' RACE reads using MiXCR and keeps one entry per CDR3 protein. The sample yields about 690,000 distinct CDR3 sequences, 5.5% to 6.5% seen once. The source material was naive T cells sorted from blood. These receptors all come from a man in his late teens or twenties in good health. Both conserved end residues are part of each CDR3. D genes are given only for firm matches. Only some rows state a clone size, as once, few, many or a class for expanded clones.

size,J,V,D,DNA,CDR3
many,TRBJ2-3,TRBV5-1,TRBD2,TGCGCCAGCAGCTTACCTGGCATCGGACTAGGGGATACGCAGTATTTT,CASSLPGIGLGDTQYF
many,TRBJ2-2,TRBV14,TRBD2,TGTGCCAGCAGCCAAGACGGGACTATCCTTAACACCGGGGAGCTGTTTTTT,CASSQDGTILNTGELFF
many,TRBJ2-2,TRBV20-1,TRBD2,TGCAGTGCAAGACTTCAGCGGGGTGGGGACACCGGGGAGCTGTTTTTT,CSARLQRGGDTGELFF
many,TRBJ2-1,TRBV12-3/TRBV12-4,NA,TGTGCCAGCATGTCTAGGGGCAATGAGCAGTTCTTC,CASMSRGNEQFF
few,TRBJ2-5,TRBV5-6,TRBD1,TGTGCCAGCAGCTTGCAGGGGGCCTTAGAGACCCAGTACTTC,CASSLQGALETQYF
NA,TRBJ2-7,TRBV6-2/TRBV6-3,TRBD1,TGTGCCAGCAGTCCCCAATACGGGACAGGGCACAAGTACGAGCAGTACTTC,CASSPQYGTGHKYEQYF
many,TRBJ2-5,TRBV7-2,NA,TGTGCCAGCAGCTTAGGGGATAGCCGAGAGACCCAGTACTTC,CASSLGDSRETQYF
NA,TRBJ2-5,TRBV20-1,TRBD2,TGCAGTGCTAGAACGTCGGGACTAGCGGACCAAGAGACCCAGTACTTC,CSARTSGLADQETQYF
many,TRBJ1-2,TRBV4-3,NA,TGCGCCAGCAGCCAAGACCTGGGGCCTGGCTACACCTTC,CASSQDLGPGYTF
many,TRBJ2-2,TRBV7-8,NA,TGTGCCAGCAGCTTACGACTAGGGATGACCGGGGAGCTGTTTTTT,CASSLRLGMTGELFF
many,TRBJ2-1,TRBV5-1,NA,TGCGCCAGCAGCCCCCCGGGGGCCCTCGCGCACAATGAGCAGTTCTTC,CASSPPGALAHNEQFF
few,TRBJ2-7,TRBV20-1,NA,TGCAGTGCTAGTGGCGGACGCCGCGCCTACGAGCAGTACTTC,CSASGGRRAYEQYF
many,TRBJ2-7,TRBV5-8,TRBD2,TGTGCCAGCAGAACCGGACTAGTGGGGGGGGAGCAGTACTTC,CASRTGLVGGEQYF
many,TRBJ2-3,TRBV5-1,TRBD2,TGCGCCAGCCAGGGCGGGAGGGGCCCAGATACGCAGTATTTT,CASQGGRGPDTQYF
many,TRBJ2-1,TRBV29-1,NA,TGCAGCGTTTGTCCAACAGGGATCTCCTACAATGAGCAGTTCTTC,CSVCPTGISYNEQFF
many,TRBJ2-3,TRBV12-3/TRBV12-4,NA,TGTGCCAGCAGTTTACGGGCCCAGAGCACAGATACGCAGTATTTT,CASSLRAQSTDTQYF